The sequence of this TCR beta chain was determined in a study of response to subunit inactivated influenza vaccine. Findings and caveats of the study: The authors put forward the suggestion that each seasonal influenza vaccination may bring in only a limited number of new T cells.

The table lists this clonotype with a few counts. Antigen specificity is unknown. Germline V gives CDR1 MNHEY, CDR2 SVGAGI. The length of the CDR3 is 15 residues. The V gene end was trimmed by 4 bases and the J gene end by 4 bases; junction bases not matched to a gene: 8. TCRdb reanalysed the RT-PCR reads using MiXCR and keeps one entry per CDR3 protein. The repertoire includes under 800,000 distinct CDR3 sequences, 11% to 15% of them detected once, and 6% to 7% sits in the top ten. The TCR sequence derives from a man in his fifties who received an inactivated influenza vaccine. This sample comprised PBMCs from blood, obtained less than 15 days before vaccination. The gene calls are TRBV6-5 and TRBJ2-5, with 8 bases lining up with TRBD1. The CDR3 protein is CASSSPDRGRETQYF. In DNA, the CDR3 is TGTGCCAGCAGTTCTCCCGACAGGGGTAGAGAGACCCAGTACTTC.